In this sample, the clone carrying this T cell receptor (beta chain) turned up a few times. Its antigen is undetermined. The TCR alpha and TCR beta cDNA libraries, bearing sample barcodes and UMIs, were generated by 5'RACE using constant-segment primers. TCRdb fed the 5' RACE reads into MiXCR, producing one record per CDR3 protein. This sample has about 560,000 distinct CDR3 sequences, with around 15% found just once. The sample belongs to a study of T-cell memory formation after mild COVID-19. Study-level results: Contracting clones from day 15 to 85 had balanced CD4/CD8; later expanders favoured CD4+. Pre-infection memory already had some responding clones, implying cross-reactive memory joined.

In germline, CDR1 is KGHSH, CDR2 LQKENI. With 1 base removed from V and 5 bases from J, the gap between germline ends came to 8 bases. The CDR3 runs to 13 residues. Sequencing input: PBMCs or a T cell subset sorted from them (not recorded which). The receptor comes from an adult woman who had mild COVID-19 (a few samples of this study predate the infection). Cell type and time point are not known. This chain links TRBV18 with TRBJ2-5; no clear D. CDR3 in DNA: TGTGCCAGCTCACCACAAGAAGCCGAGACCCAGTACTTC. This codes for CASSPQEAETQYF.